What follows are 6 T cell receptor beta chains derived from one specimen sequenced in a study of blood T cell repertoires in COVID-19. Clones were sequenced by immunoSEQ multiplex PCR, and TCRdb holds only the in-frame ones, with some missing. Seen here are approximately 200,000 clones, approximately 86% observed once, and the top ten hold 1.1%. Sequencing used peripheral blood. Receptor source: a young man with acute or convalescent COVID-19.

The chain employs TRBV19 and TRBJ2-3; D ambiguous. V was pared by 7 bases and J by 6 bases, with 8 bases between. CDR3 length equals 11 residues. CDR1 LNHDA and CDR2 SQIVND come from the germline V gene (reference sequence). The CDR3 nucleotides are TGTGCCAGTAAGAATCGGGATACGCAGTATTTT. The encoded protein is CASKNRDTQYF.

The V call is TRBV7-8, the J call TRBJ2-6; 10 nucleotides match TRBD2. Losses at the gene ends were 4 bases for V and 1 base for J; bases not matched to a gene: 4. The germline gives CDR1 SGHVS, CDR2 FQNEAQ. The CDR3 contains 17 residues. DNA for the CDR3: TGTGCCAGCAGCTCGCCTAGCGGGAGATCTGGGGCCAACGTCCTGACTTTC. Amino acid sequence: CASSSPSGRSGANVLTF.

The chain is built from TRBV24-1 and TRBJ2-2, with D uncertain. V was clipped by 12 bases and J by 4 bases, with 11 bases between them. CDR1 and CDR2 (germline): KGHDR, SFDVKD. The CDR3 is 12 residues long. The CDR3 sequence is CAPENVTGELFF. The CDR3 nucleotides are TGTGCCCCTGAGAATGTCACCGGGGAGCTGTTTTTT.

The chain recombines TRBV12-3 or TRBV12-4 with TRBJ2-1; 8 bases are a match to TRBD1. The CDR3 consists of 13 residues. V lost 7 bases to trimming and J lost 12 bases; unmatched junction nucleotides: 11. The CDR3 protein is CASTAERGTGQFF. The CDR3 DNA is TGTGCCAGCACTGCCGAAAGGGGGACAGGGCAGTTCTTC.

This clone appeared a single time. The J gene is TRBJ1-1, the V gene TRBV10-1; D gene ambiguous. V lost 6 bases, J lost 5 bases, and 16 bases lay in between. The CDR3 is made up of 14 amino acids. Germline loops: CDR1 WNHNN, CDR2 SYGVQD (reference sequence). The CDR3 coding sequence is TGCGCCAGCAGGTTGCCGTCGGGTGAAACTGAAGCTTTCTTT. Protein sequence: CASRLPSGETEAFF.

The J gene is TRBJ2-3, the V gene TRBV5-5, with 11 nucleotides matching TRBD2. Germline V gene lookup returns CDR1 SGHKS and CDR2 YYEKEE (reference sequence). With V trimmed by 2 bases and J by 0 bases, 8 bases remained unmatched. The length of the CDR3 is 18 residues. The DNA of the CDR3 is TGTGCCAGCAGCTTAACTAGCGGGGGCCCGACTAGCACAGATACGCAGTATTTT. Translating gives CASSLTSGGPTSTDTQYF.